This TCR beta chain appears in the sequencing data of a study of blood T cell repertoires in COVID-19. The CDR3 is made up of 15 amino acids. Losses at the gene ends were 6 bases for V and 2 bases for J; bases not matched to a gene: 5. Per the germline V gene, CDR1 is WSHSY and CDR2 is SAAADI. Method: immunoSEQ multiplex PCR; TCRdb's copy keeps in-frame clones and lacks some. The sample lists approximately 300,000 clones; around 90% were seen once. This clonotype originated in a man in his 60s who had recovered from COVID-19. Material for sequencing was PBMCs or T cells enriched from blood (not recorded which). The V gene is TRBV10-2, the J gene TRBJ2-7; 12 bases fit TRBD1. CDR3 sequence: CASRDGTGGPYEQYF. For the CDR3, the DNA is TGCGCCAGCAGAGACGGGACAGGGGGCCCCTACGAGCAGTACTTC.